This T cell receptor beta chain was documented in a study of T cells in Graves' hyperthyroidism and ophthalmopathy. Overall study: Peripheral blood was secured at the point of initial diagnosis, before any treatment.

TCR beta CDR3 region amplification was performed from RNA transcripts. First-round RT-PCR of the TCR CDR3 relied on the HTBI primer set. MiXCR, applied by TCRdb to the multiplex PCR reads, yields one record per CDR3 protein. The sample has 390,000 or so distinct CDR3 sequences, about 15% seen once; the top ten hold 13%. Study-level findings and limits: Ophthalmopathy cases were set apart from stable hyperthyroidism by a 13 V-J model.

Clinicians diagnosed patients from clinical symptoms, serum thyroxine and TRAb, thyroid ultrasound and orbital computed tomography. V lost 2 bases to trimming and J lost 4 bases; unmatched junction nucleotides: 6. From germline, CDR1 is MDHEN and CDR2 SYDVKM. This CDR3 has 16 residues. This clonotype was found many times. Antigen: not known. Material for sequencing was blood. The rearrangement uses TRBV28 and TRBJ1-2; 11 bases line up with TRBD1. The sequence was obtained from a man aged 18 to 35 with Graves' ophthalmopathy. DNA of the CDR3: TGTGCCAGCAGTTTAATAGGACAGGGGGCCAGCTATGGCTACACCTTC. As protein: CASSLIGQGASYGYTF.